The 29 T cell receptor beta chains presented below share a single source sample, sequenced in a study of blood T cell repertoires in COVID-19. Here immunoSEQ multiplex PCR was the method, and the copy in TCRdb shows in-frame clones only, minus some. The sample lists roughly 190,000 clones; 70% to 90% were seen once. The sample was peripheral blood. Receptor source: a man in his sixties with active or convalescent COVID-19.

This clone was observed once. The chain has TRBV5-1 and TRBJ1-6; TRBD1 matches at 7 bases. There are 14 residues in the CDR3. The V and J ends lost 4 bases and 7 bases, in that order; junction bases with no gene match: 5. Germline loops: CDR1 SGHRS, CDR2 YFSETQ. The CDR3 sequence is CASSIGTVNSPLHF. The DNA of the CDR3 is TGCGCCAGCAGCATTGGGACAGTCAATTCACCCCTCCACTTT. The full variable domain, its missing parts supplied by reference TRBV5-1 and TRBJ1-6, is KAGVTQTPRYLIKTRGQQVTLSCSPISGHRSVSWYQQTPGQGLQFLFEYFSETQRNKGNFPGRFSGRQFSNSRSEMNVSTLELGDSALYLCASSIGTVNSPLHFGNGTRLTVT.

Details on this clone: Sequence at one end of the junction differs from germline and may be a read error. This sequence joins TRBV12-3 or TRBV12-4 and TRBJ2-3; 9 bases are shared with TRBD2. The CDR3 sequence is 13 residues long. In nucleotides, the CDR3 is TGTGCCAGCAGTATAGCGGGGGCCAGTACGCAGTATTTT. Translated: CASSIAGASTQYF.

The V and J genes are TRBV2 and TRBJ2-1, with a tentative D call TRBD2 (7 bases). Trimming left V 7 bases short and J 7 bases short, with 20 bases between. The germline gives CDR1 SNHLY, CDR2 FYNNEI. There are 15 residues in the CDR3. The CDR3 nucleotides are TGTGCCAGCACCCCCTTTGGGGGGGCTGGGAATGAGCAGTTCTTC. Amino acids: CASTPFGGAGNEQFF.

The genes are TRBV7-9 and TRBJ2-3, with a possible D match to TRBD2 (5 bases). Per germline, CDR1 SEHNR and CDR2 FQNEAQ (reference sequence). V was cut by 0 bases and J by 10 bases, with 17 bases left in between. The CDR3 is 15 residues long. In DNA, the CDR3 is TGTGCCAGCAGCTTAGCAAGGGCTAGCTTAAACTCGCAGTATTTT. Amino acid sequence: CASSLARASLNSQYF. Based on the CDR3 plus reference TRBV7-9 and TRBJ2-3, the full variable domain is DTGVSQNPRHKITKRGQNVTFRCDPISEHNRLYWYRQTLGQGPEFLTYFQNEAQLEKSRLLSDRFSAERPKGSFSTLEIQRTEQGDSAMYLCASSLARASLNSQYFGPGTRLTVL.

V is TRBV19 and J is TRBJ2-2, with 9 bases aligning to TRBD2. Unmatched junction bases numbered 11, after V lost 3 bases and J lost 3 bases. Germline V gene lookup returns CDR1 LNHDA and CDR2 SQIVND (reference sequence). The length of the CDR3 is 18 residues. The CDR3 region is CASSIGGGAYADTGELFF. The CDR3 DNA follows: TGTGCCAGTAGTATTGGCGGGGGGGCCTATGCGGACACCGGGGAGCTGTTTTTT.

The chain has TRBV6-5 and TRBJ1-6; D is perhaps TRBD1 (6 bases). This CDR3 has 14 amino acids. V was pared by 0 bases and J by 9 bases, with 9 bases between. Germline V gene sequence: CDR1 MNHEY, CDR2 SVGAGI. The CDR3 spells CASSYSLQGSPLHF. CDR3 nucleotide sequence: TGTGCCAGCAGTTACTCGTTACAGGGTTCACCCCTCCACTTT.

The chain joins TRBV10-3 to TRBJ2-7; tentatively, D is TRBD2 (6 bases). V gave up 4 bases and J gave up 9 bases, with 16 bases separating them. Germline CDR1 and CDR2: ENHRY and SYGVKD. The CDR3 runs 13 residues. CDR3 DNA sequence: TGTGCCATCAGTGCTGGGACTCTCGGAGGGCAGTACTTC. Protein sequence: CAISAGTLGGQYF.

This clone was recorded only once. This chain uses TRBV12-3 or TRBV12-4 with TRBJ1-5; D is perhaps TRBD1 (5 bases). V was cut by 7 bases and J by 9 bases, with 16 bases left in between. CDR3 length: 13 amino acids. This CDR3 reads CASTPLRGPPQHF. CDR3 nucleotide sequence: TGTGCCAGCACCCCTTTAAGGGGTCCGCCCCAGCATTTT.

The CDR3, as DNA: TGTGCCAGCAGCACGAGGGACAGTATAACTGAAGCTTTCTTT. As protein: CASSTRDSITEAFF. The chain couples TRBV7-2 to TRBJ1-1, with 7 nucleotides matching TRBD1. V lost 5 bases to trimming and J lost 5 bases; unmatched junction nucleotides: 8. CDR3 length equals 14 residues. In germline, CDR1 is SGHTA, CDR2 FQGNSA.

The rearrangement links TRBV5-1 to TRBJ2-7; the D gene is possibly TRBD1 (6 bases). Germline-derived CDR1 and CDR2 are SGHRS and YFSETQ. This CDR3 has 14 residues. Trimming took off 1 base at V and 4 bases at J, with 12 bases between the two ends. In DNA form, the CDR3 reads TGCGCCAGCAGCTTGACAGGGCCCACTTACGAGCAGTACTTC. Amino acid sequence: CASSLTGPTYEQYF.

V usage is TRBV6-5 and J usage is TRBJ1-2, with D unresolved. The CDR3 runs to 15 residues. Deletions cut 1 base from V and 6 bases from J, with 15 bases between. Germline CDR1 reads MNHEY; CDR2 reads SVGAGI. CDR3 in amino acids: CASSYLGGKGDGYTF. In nucleotides, the CDR3 is TGTGCCAGCAGTTACTTGGGCGGGAAAGGCGATGGCTACACCTTC.

The chain is built from TRBV3-1 (or the pseudogene TRBV3-2) and TRBJ1-5; D call uncertain. CDR3 length: 12 residues. V was shortened by 3 bases and J by 7 bases, with 7 bases between the two germline ends. Germline CDR1 reads LGHDT; CDR2 reads YNNKEL (reference sequence). The CDR3 sequence is CASSQLGQPQHF. The CDR3 region has the DNA TGTGCCAGCAGCCAGCTCGGGCAGCCCCAGCATTTT.

V gene TRBV3-1 (or the pseudogene TRBV3-2) combines with J gene TRBJ2-4; D possibly corresponds to TRBD2 (6 bases). CDR3 size: 17 residues. Trimming stripped 0 bases from V and 1 base from J, with 13 bases between. The germline V gene encodes CDR1 LGHDT and CDR2 YNNKEL (reference sequence). The CDR3 DNA reads as TGTGCCAGCAGCCAAGATCCCGGGGCGGGGGCCAAAAACATTCAGTACTTC. Its protein product is CASSQDPGAGAKNIQYF.

The V call is TRBV7-2, the J call TRBJ2-5; the match to TRBD2 covers 7 bases. CDR1 and CDR2 from the germline V gene are SGHTA and FQGNSA. After removal of 1 base from V and 4 bases from J, the junction contained 9 bases not matched to a gene. This CDR3 has 16 amino acids. CDR3 in amino acids: CASSLGPGTNRETQYF. The CDR3 DNA follows: TGTGCCAGCAGCTTAGGGCCGGGGACTAATCGAGAGACCCAGTACTTC.

The chain is built from TRBV29-1 and TRBJ2-1, with TRBD1 identical over 8 bases. The CDR3 covers 14 residues. The V gene's germline CDR1 is SQVTM and CDR2 ANQGSEA. V was clipped by 4 bases and J by 0 bases; unmatched bases: 2. The CDR3 nucleotides read TGCAGCGTTGGACAGGGGTCCTCCTACAATGAGCAGTTCTTC. This sequence encodes CSVGQGSSYNEQFF.

The chain couples TRBV7-6 to TRBJ2-5; 7 nucleotides line up with TRBD1. Trimming took 5 bases from V and 5 from J; bases not matched to a gene: 8. Germline lookup yields CDR1 SGHVS and CDR2 FNYEAQ. This CDR3 has 14 amino acids. The CDR3 protein is CASSPNVQGETQYF. Here the CDR3 DNA reads TGTGCCAGCAGCCCCAACGTACAGGGGGAGACCCAGTACTTC.

The CDR3 coding sequence is TGTGCCAGCAGCCTCCCAGATATAACAGATACGCAGTATTTT. Translated: CASSLPDITDTQYF. V gene TRBV6-5 combines with J gene TRBJ2-3; D not certain. V lost 6 bases, J lost 3 bases, and 13 bases lay in between. CDR1 MNHEY and CDR2 SVGAGI come from the germline V gene. This CDR3 spans 14 amino acids.

As DNA, the CDR3 is TGTGCCACCAGTGACCCGACAGGGGGAGAGACTGAAGCTTTCTTT. Encoded protein: CATSDPTGGETEAFF. The V gene is TRBV24-1, the J gene TRBJ1-1, with 9 positions matching TRBD1. Germline V gene data show CDR1 as KGHDR and CDR2 as SFDVKD. CDR3 length: 15 residues. J was trimmed by 5 bases and V by 4 bases; bases with no gene match: 7.

The chain recombines TRBV20-1 with TRBJ1-4, with D possibly TRBD1 on 5 matching bases. The germline V and J ends were trimmed by 3 bases and 0 bases, with 14 bases remaining between them. The germline CDR1 and CDR2 sequences are DFQATT and SNEGSKA (reference sequence). This CDR3 contains 16 residues. The CDR3 DNA reads as TGCAGTGCTAGTAGCGACAGAAAAACAACTAATGAAAAACTGTTTTTT. It yields the protein CSASSDRKTTNEKLFF.

The J gene is TRBJ1-2, the V gene TRBV7-9, with D tentatively TRBD1 (6 bases). V was pared by 2 bases and J by 5 bases, with 6 bases between. The CDR3 has 12 amino acids. Germline V gene lookup returns CDR1 SEHNR and CDR2 FQNEAQ (reference sequence). The CDR3 reads CASSLQGYGYTF. CDR3 sequence (DNA): TGTGCCAGCAGCTTACAGGGGTATGGCTACACCTTC.

The CDR3 sequence is CASSGRTVDQYF. CDR3 DNA sequence: TGTGCCAGCAGTGGGCGGACAGTGGATCAGTATTTT. This chain links TRBV25-1 with TRBJ2-3; possibly TRBD1 for D (6 bases). Germline V lookup: CDR1 MGHDK, CDR2 SYGVNS. The ends were cut back, 4 bases at V and 12 bases at J, with 14 bases in the middle. The CDR3 length is 12 residues. Variable domain in full (rest from reference TRBV25-1 and TRBJ2-3): EADIYQTPRYLVIGTGKKITLECSQTMGHDKMYWYQQDPGMELHLIHYSYGVNSTEKGDLSSESTVSRIRTEHFPLTLESARPSHTSQYLCASSGRTVDQYFGPGTRLTVL.

This chain uses TRBV25-1 with TRBJ1-1; D not certain. The CDR3 totals 14 residues. The V gene lost 0 bases and the J gene lost 6 bases, with 11 bases spanning the gap. Germline V lookup: CDR1 MGHDK, CDR2 SYGVNS. The CDR3 coding sequence is TGTGCCAGCAGTGAATATGAGGGAAGGGCTGAAGCTTTCTTT. Residues: CASSEYEGRAEAFF.

V and J are TRBV2 and TRBJ1-5, with 7 bases aligning to TRBD1. The CDR3 runs to 15 residues. V lost 4 bases to trimming and J lost 6 bases; unmatched junction nucleotides: 9. Germline V lookup: CDR1 SNHLY, CDR2 FYNNEI. The chain's CDR3 is CASSARGFAGQPQHF. Here the CDR3 DNA reads TGTGCCAGCAGTGCCAGGGGGTTTGCGGGTCAGCCCCAGCATTTT.

The rearrangement uses TRBV2 and TRBJ1-1; possibly TRBD1 for D (6 bases). Germline-derived CDR1 and CDR2 are SNHLY and FYNNEI. There are 12 residues in the CDR3. V was clipped by 4 bases and J by 10 bases, with 13 bases between them. The CDR3 DNA reads as TGTGCCAGCAGTGTTTTACAGGGAAGAGCTTTCTTT. Protein product: CASSVLQGRAFF.

This clone turned up a few times. The V and J genes are TRBV4-1 and TRBJ1-2; 9 bases line up with TRBD1. The length of the CDR3 is 15 residues. The ends lost 1 base at V and 4 bases at J; junction bases unmatched: 4. From germline, CDR1 is MGHRA and CDR2 YSYEKL. This CDR3 reads CASSQGRDRAYGYTF. The CDR3 region has the DNA TGCGCCAGCAGCCAAGGGAGGGACAGGGCCTATGGCTACACCTTC.

This clone was seen only once. The chain combines TRBV19 with TRBJ1-2, with D maybe TRBD1 (5 bases). The V end was cut by 6 bases, the J end by 8 bases, with 16 bases between. This CDR3 is 13 amino acids long. Looked up from germline, CDR1 is LNHDA and CDR2 is SQIVND (reference sequence). The CDR3 is CASRTDTPGGYTF. DNA of the CDR3: TGTGCCAGTAGGACGGACACCCCCGGCGGCTACACCTTC.

The chain's CDR3 is CASSLSGTASYEQYF. In DNA form, the CDR3 reads TGTGCCAGCAGCTTATCTGGGACAGCCTCCTACGAGCAGTACTTC. The rearrangement links TRBV7-3 to TRBJ2-7; 7 nucleotides match TRBD1. Germline CDR1 SGHTA, CDR2 FQGTGA. V lost 2 bases, J lost 0 bases, and 4 bases stayed unmatched. The CDR3 has 15 residues.

The chain joins TRBV29-1 to TRBJ1-1; no clear D. V lost 7 bases, J lost 9 bases, and 12 bases lay in between. CDR1 SQVTM and CDR2 ANQGSEA come from the germline V gene. This CDR3 has 10 residues. CDR3 residues: CSAGEVKAFF. CDR3 nucleotides: TGCAGCGCCGGGGAGGTAAAAGCTTTCTTT. Filled out from reference TRBV29-1 and TRBJ1-1, the complete variable domain reads SAVISQKPSRDICQRGTSLTIQCQVDSQVTMMFWYRQQPGQSLTLIATANQGSEATYESGFVIDKFPISRPNLTFSTLTVSNMSPEDSSIYLCSAGEVKAFFGQGTRLTVV.

This clone showed up just a few times. The chain combines TRBV7-3 with TRBJ2-2; 9 bases line up with TRBD2. Germline CDR1 SGHTA, CDR2 FQGTGA. V shed 4 bases, J shed 0 bases, and the junction held 3 bases outside the gene matches. The CDR3 is 16 amino acids. CDR3 protein: CASSSLAGANTGELFF. DNA for the CDR3: TGTGCCAGCAGCTCCTTAGCGGGGGCGAACACCGGGGAGCTGTTTTTT.